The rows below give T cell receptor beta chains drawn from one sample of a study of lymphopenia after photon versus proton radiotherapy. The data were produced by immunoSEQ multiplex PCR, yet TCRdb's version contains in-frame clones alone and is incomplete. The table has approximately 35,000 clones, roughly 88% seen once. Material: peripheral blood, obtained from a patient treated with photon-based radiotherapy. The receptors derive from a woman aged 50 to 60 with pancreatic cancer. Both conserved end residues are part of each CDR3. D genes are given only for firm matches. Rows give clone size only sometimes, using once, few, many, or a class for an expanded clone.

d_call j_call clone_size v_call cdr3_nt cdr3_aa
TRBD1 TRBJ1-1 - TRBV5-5 TGTGCCAGTGACAGGGGAGGCACTGAAGCTTTCTTT CASDRGGTEAFF
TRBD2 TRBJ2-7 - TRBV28 TGTGCCAGCAGTTTGGTAGCGGGATGGACCTACGAGCAGTACTTC CASSLVAGWTYEQYF
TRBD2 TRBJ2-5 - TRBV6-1 TGTGCCAGTCTACTAGCGGGAGGAGGAGAGACCCAGTACTTC CASLLAGGGETQYF
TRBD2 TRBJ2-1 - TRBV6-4 TGTGCCAGCAGTCAGGGGCTCGCGACTAGCGATGAGCAGTTCTTC CASSQGLATSDEQFF
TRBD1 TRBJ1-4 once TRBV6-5 TGTGCCAGCAGCCTGGGACAGGGGGCGCGAAAACTGTTTTTT CASSLGQGARKLFF
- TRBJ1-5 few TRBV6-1 TGTGCCAGCAGTGAAGCGCTTCCTATTGGGGAGCCCCAGCATTTT CASSEALPIGEPQHF
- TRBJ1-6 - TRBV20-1 TGCAGTGTCAATAATTCACCCCTCCACTTT CSVNNSPLHF
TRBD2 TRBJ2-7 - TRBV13 TGTGCCAGCAGCTTAGGCGGGGCGGGAGCCCCCTACGAGCAGTACTTC CASSLGGAGAPYEQYF
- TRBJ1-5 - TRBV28 TGTGCCAGCAGTTCCAACAGGGCGGGTCAGCCCCAGCATTTT CASSSNRAGQPQHF
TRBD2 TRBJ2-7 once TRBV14 TGTGCCAGCAGCCAAGGAAGGCGCCTAGCGGAGCCCTACGAGCAGTACTTC CASSQGRRLAEPYEQYF
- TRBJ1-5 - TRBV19 TGTGCCAGTAGATTACAGGGTTCGCCCCAGCATTTT CASRLQGSPQHF
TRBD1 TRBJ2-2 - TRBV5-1 TGCGCCAGCAGCTTCGGGGACAGGGGACCCGGGGAGCTGTTTTTT CASSFGDRGPGELFF
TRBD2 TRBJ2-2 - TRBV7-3 TGTGCCAGCAGGGACACTAGCGACACCGGGGAGCTGTTTTTT CASRDTSDTGELFF
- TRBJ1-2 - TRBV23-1 TGCGCCAGCAATCACGGGGGTGCTGAGGGCTACACCTTC CASNHGGAEGYTF
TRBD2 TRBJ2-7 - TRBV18 TGTGCCAGCTCACCTTTAGAGACTAGCGGGTACGAGCAGTACTTC CASSPLETSGYEQYF
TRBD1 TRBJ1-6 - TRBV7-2 TGTGCCAGCAGCTCAATGGGACAGCCATATAATTCACCCCTCCACTTT CASSSMGQPYNSPLHF
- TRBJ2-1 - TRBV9 TGTGCCAGCAGCACCTGGGACTCTTACAATGAGCAGTTCTTC CASSTWDSYNEQFF
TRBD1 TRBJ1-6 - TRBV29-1 TGCAGCGTCCTGGACAGGGACAATTCACCCCTCCACTTT CSVLDRDNSPLHF
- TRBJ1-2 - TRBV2 TGTGCCAGCACGTTCGAACTCTATGGCTACACCTTC CASTFELYGYTF
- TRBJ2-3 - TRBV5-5 TGTGCCAGCAGCTTGGTCAACATGGGTTTCACAGATACGCAGTATTTT CASSLVNMGFTDTQYF
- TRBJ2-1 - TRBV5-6 TGTGCCAGCAGCTTCAGGTACAATGAGCAGTTCTTC CASSFRYNEQFF
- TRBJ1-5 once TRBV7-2 TGTGCCAGCAGCTTACGGGGTAGCAATCAGCCCCAGCATTTT CASSLRGSNQPQHF
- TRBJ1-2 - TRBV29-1 TGCAGCGTTGCCACCCCCCGCTATGGCTACACCTTC CSVATPRYGYTF
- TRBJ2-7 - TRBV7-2 TGTGCCAGCAGCCCGCCGACAGCTTCCTACGAGCAGTACTTC CASSPPTASYEQYF
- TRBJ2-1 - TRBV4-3 TGCGCCAGCAGCCAAGATGGAGACGAGAGGAATGAGCAGTTCTTC CASSQDGDERNEQFF
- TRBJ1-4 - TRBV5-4 TGTGCCAGCAGCTTGGATATTCCTGAAAAACTGTTTTTT CASSLDIPEKLFF
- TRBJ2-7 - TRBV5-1 TGCGCCAGCAGGTCGGAATACGAGCAGTACTTC CASRSEYEQYF
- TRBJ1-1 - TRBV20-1 TGCAGTGCCCCTCTCGGTGAAGCTTTCTTT CSAPLGEAFF
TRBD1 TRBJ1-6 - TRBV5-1 TGCGCCAGCAGCGGGGACAGGGGATCTGCGGATTCACCCCTCCACTTT CASSGDRGSADSPLHF
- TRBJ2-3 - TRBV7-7 TGTGCCAGCAGCTTCGGACCGTTTACCACAGATACGCAGTATTTT CASSFGPFTTDTQYF
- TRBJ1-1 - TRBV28 TGTGCCAGCAGCCTCGGGGGCAGGGACACTGAAGCTTTCTTT CASSLGGRDTEAFF
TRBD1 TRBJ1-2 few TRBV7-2 TGTGCCAGCAGCCCTAGGTCGACAGGGGATGGCTACACCTTC CASSPRSTGDGYTF
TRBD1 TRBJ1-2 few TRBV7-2 TGTGCCAGCAGCTCGCCAGGGGACAGTAGGCGGGTTAACTATGGCTACACCTTC CASSSPGDSRRVNYGYTF
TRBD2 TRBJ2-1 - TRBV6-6 TGTGCCAGCAGTTACGATCTCGGGAGGAATGAGCAGTTCTTC CASSYDLGRNEQFF
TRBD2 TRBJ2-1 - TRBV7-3 TGTGCCAGCAGCCTTAGCGGGAACTCCTACAATGAGCAGTTCTTC CASSLSGNSYNEQFF
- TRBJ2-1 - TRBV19 TGTGCCAGTAGTATGGATGGCAGGGGCATCGATGAGCAGTTCTTC CASSMDGRGIDEQFF
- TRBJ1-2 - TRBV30 TGTGCCTGGAGGTTGGAGAGGGGGATTCTTGGCTACACCTTC CAWRLERGILGYTF
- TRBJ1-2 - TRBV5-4 TGTGCCAGCAGCTTGGCAGGGTATGGCTACACCTTC CASSLAGYGYTF
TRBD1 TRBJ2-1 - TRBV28 TGTGCCAGCAGGACGACAGGGGGCGACCGCAATGAGCAGTTCTTC CASRTTGGDRNEQFF
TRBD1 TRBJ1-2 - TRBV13 TGTGCCAGCAGCGTCAACCGGGACAGGGTTGGCTATGGCTACACCTTC CASSVNRDRVGYGYTF
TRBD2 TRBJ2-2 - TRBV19 TGTGCCAGCCGTGGGACTAGCACGAACACCGGGGAGCTGTTTTTT CASRGTSTNTGELFF
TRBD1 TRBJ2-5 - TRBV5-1 TGCGCCAGCAGCTCCTCCGGGACAGATCAAGAGACCCAGTACTTC CASSSSGTDQETQYF
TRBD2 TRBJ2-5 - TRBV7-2 TGTGCGAGCTCCTTTAGCGGGAGAGAGACCCAGTACTTC CASSFSGRETQYF
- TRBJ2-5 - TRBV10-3 TGTGCCATCGGAACGATTAGCCCTACTGAAGAGACCCAGTACTTC CAIGTISPTEETQYF
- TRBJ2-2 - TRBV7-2 TGTGCCAGCAGCTTAGCAGGGGATAACACCGGGGAGCTGTTTTTT CASSLAGDNTGELFF
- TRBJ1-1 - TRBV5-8 TGTGCCAGCAGCTTGGAGGGACGGGGGAACACTGAAGCTTTCTTT CASSLEGRGNTEAFF
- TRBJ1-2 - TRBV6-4 TGTGCCAGCAGTGACTCCCCAGGGTATGGCTACACCTTC CASSDSPGYGYTF
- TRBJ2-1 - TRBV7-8 TGTGCCAGCAGCGGCCGACAGGATAGCTCCTACAATGAGCAGTTCTTC CASSGRQDSSYNEQFF